The rows below give T cell receptor beta chains drawn from one sample of a study of technical replicates of blood from several donors. Clones were read by immunoSEQ multiplex PCR, and TCRdb kept only the in-frame ones, dropping some. The sample lists more than 75,000 clones, about 96% seen once, with approximately 0.35% in the top ten. Sequencing was carried out using T cells isolated from PBMCs. These receptor sequences come from a human donor in good health. Both conserved end residues are part of each CDR3. The D gene is left open where the match is weak. Some rows have no size entry. The others give once, few or many, or a class for an expanded clone.

TRBJ1-5	.	.	TRBV28	TGTGCCAGCAGTTTGCTTCAGTATAGCAATCAGCCCCAGCATTTT	CASSLLQYSNQPQHF
TRBJ2-3	.	TRBD2	TRBV30	TGTGCCTGGAGTTCTAGCGGGTATAGCACAGATACGCAGTATTTT	CAWSSSGYSTDTQYF
TRBJ2-3	.	.	TRBV28	TGTGCCAGCAGTTTCCTTACTACTAGCACAGATACGCAGTATTTT	CASSFLTTSTDTQYF
TRBJ2-3	.	.	TRBV2	TGTGCCAGCCAGAGGAACTCTCGGACAGATACGCAGTATTTT	CASQRNSRTDTQYF
TRBJ2-3	.	.	TRBV30	TGTGCCTCTTGGGCACAGTACACAGATACGCAGTATTTT	CASWAQYTDTQYF
TRBJ2-7	.	TRBD2	TRBV28	TGTGCCAGCAATGCTAGCGGGAGGCTCTACGAGCAGTACTTC	CASNASGRLYEQYF
TRBJ1-3	.	.	TRBV9	TGTGCCAGCAGCGTAGATCCCACTGGAAACACCATATATTTT	CASSVDPTGNTIYF
TRBJ2-3	.	TRBD2	TRBV29-1	TGCATCATCGGACTAGCGGGAGGTGATACGCAGTATTTT	CIIGLAGGDTQYF
TRBJ1-2	.	TRBD1	TRBV19	TGTGCCAGTAGTCCGGGACAGCCGTATGGCTACACCTTC	CASSPGQPYGYTF
TRBJ1-5	.	.	TRBV28	TGTGCCAGCAGCCTAAATAGCAATCAGCCCCAGCATTTT	CASSLNSNQPQHF
TRBJ2-1	.	.	TRBV7-2	TGTGCCAGCAGCTTTGCCAGGGGCCACAATGAGCAGTTCTTC	CASSFARGHNEQFF
TRBJ2-7	.	TRBD2	TRBV19	TGTGCCAGTAGCGCTGGAGGACTAGCGGGAGTCTACGAGCAGTACTTC	CASSAGGLAGVYEQYF
TRBJ2-1	.	TRBD2	TRBV5-1	TGCGCCAGCAGCTTGGAGCTAGCGGGGGACAATGAGCAGTTCTTC	CASSLELAGDNEQFF
TRBJ2-2	.	TRBD1	TRBV5-1	TGCGCCAGCCGGGACAGTCGAGAGTACGGGGAGCTGTTTTTT	CASRDSREYGELFF
TRBJ1-3	.	.	TRBV10-3	TGTGCCATTAGCGGGAACCCCTCAAACACCATATATTTT	CAISGNPSNTIYF
TRBJ2-1	.	TRBD2	TRBV15	TGTGCCACCAGCAGAGGGGGTAGTCTAGCGGGATTTCATGAGCAGTTCTTC	CATSRGGSLAGFHEQFF
TRBJ2-3	.	.	TRBV9	TGTGCCAGCAGCCCGACCGGGGACACAGATACGCAGTATTTT	CASSPTGDTDTQYF
TRBJ2-5	.	.	TRBV15	TGTGCCACCAGCACCTCCCAGACAGAATCCCTGGAGACCCAGTACTTC	CATSTSQTESLETQYF
TRBJ1-1	.	.	TRBV7-3	TGTGCCAGCAGCTTCGTCAGGGAGAACACTGAAGCTTTCTTT	CASSFVRENTEAFF
TRBJ2-7	.	.	TRBV28	TGTGCCAGCAACCTACAGGGATACACCTACGAGCAGTACTTC	CASNLQGYTYEQYF
TRBJ2-2	.	TRBD2	TRBV4-3	TGCGCCAGCAGCCAAGACTGGCTAGCGGGATCGAGGGAGCTGTTTTTT	CASSQDWLAGSRELFF
TRBJ2-3	.	.	TRBV19	TGTGCCAGTAGTAAGACAGGCTCTAGCACAGATACGCAGTATTTT	CASSKTGSSTDTQYF
TRBJ2-1	.	TRBD2	TRBV5-1	TGCGCCAGCAGCTCCGAAACTAGCGGGAGGGCCACTGAGCAGTTCTTC	CASSSETSGRATEQFF
TRBJ1-5	.	TRBD1	TRBV6-6	TGTGCCAGCAGTTCCACAGGGGGATATCAGCCCCAGCATTTT	CASSSTGGYQPQHF
TRBJ2-7	.	.	TRBV7-9	TGTGCCAGCAGCCCCCTTAGGAGGCCCCCCTACGAGCAGTACTTC	CASSPLRRPPYEQYF
TRBJ2-1	.	TRBD2	TRBV5-1	TGCGCCAGCAGCTTGGCACTAGCGGGGGGGAATGAGCAGTTCTTC	CASSLALAGGNEQFF
TRBJ1-1	.	TRBD1	TRBV29-1	TGCAGCGTTGCTCGGGACAGTGTAGGCACTGAAGCTTTCTTT	CSVARDSVGTEAFF
TRBJ1-3	.	.	TRBV20-1	TGCAGTGTGTTGTCGGGAAACACCATATATTTT	CSVLSGNTIYF
TRBJ2-3	.	TRBD2	TRBV11-3	TGTGCCAGCAGTAGCGGGAGTGTAGAGACAGATACGCAGTATTTT	CASSSGSVETDTQYF
TRBJ1-1	.	TRBD1	TRBV6-1	TGTGCCAGCAGTCAAAGGGACAGCAACACTGAAGCTTTCTTT	CASSQRDSNTEAFF
TRBJ1-2	.	TRBD1	TRBV7-9	TGTGCCAGCAGCTCGTCCAGGGGGTGGGATGGCTACACCTTC	CASSSSRGWDGYTF
TRBJ2-3	few	TRBD2	TRBV6-5	TGTGCCAGCAGTAGACTAGCGGGAGGAGATACGCAGTATTTT	CASSRLAGGDTQYF
TRBJ2-5	.	.	TRBV28	TGTGCCAGCAGTTTAACAGGGCGGTTTCTAGGCGGGCCCTACTTC	CASSLTGRFLGGPYF